Listed here are 22 T cell receptor beta chains from one sample, sequenced in a study of T cell changes during pregnancy in multiple sclerosis. Assay: immunoSEQ multiplex PCR; the TCRdb copy retains only in-frame clones and omits some. The sample shows just over 90,000 clones, roughly 91% of them seen only once. The starting material was peripheral blood, obtained after pregnancy. Every receptor here comes from a female donor in good health, enrolled as a control in a pregnancy study.

The chain uses TRBV6-1 and TRBJ1-1; tentative D call: TRBD1 (5 bases). This CDR3 region has 15 residues. Trimming removed 7 bases at V and 2 bases at J, with 17 bases between. The germline V gene encodes CDR1 MNHNS and CDR2 SASEGT. DNA of the CDR3: TGTGCCAGCACGGACAATCTTTTTCCCAACACTGAAGCTTTCTTT. It yields the protein CASTDNLFPNTEAFF.

V usage is TRBV7-9 and J usage is TRBJ1-1, with D possibly being TRBD1 (6 bases). The CDR3 contains 15 residues. V shed 5 bases and J shed 5 bases, with 18 bases lying between them. In germline, CDR1 is SEHNR, CDR2 FQNEAQ (reference sequence). The CDR3, as DNA: TGTGCCAGCAGCCACCCGCGGGGGGCGCGGACTGAAGCTTTCTTT. Translation gives CASSHPRGARTEAFF.

The chain employs TRBV21-1 and TRBJ1-1; the D call in the table, TRBD1, was not verified against the DNA. TRBV21-1 is annotated as a pseudogene. This CDR3 has 13 residues. The CDR3 here is CASSTGKNTEAFF. The DNA for the CDR3 is TGTGCCAGCAGTACAGGGAAGAACACTGAAGCTTTCTTT.

The CDR3 DNA sequence: TGTGCTAGTGGTTTGGACGGAGAGATAGCTTTCTTT. Protein: CASGLDGEIAFF. The chain recombines TRBV12-5 with TRBJ1-1; no clear D gene. CDR1 and CDR2 from the germline V gene are LGHNT and FRNRAP. CDR3 length: 12 amino acids. The ends were cut back, 1 base at V and 10 bases at J, with 10 bases in the middle.

The chain joins TRBV5-6 to TRBJ2-2, with D hard to call. V was shortened by 2 bases and J by 8 bases, with 7 bases between the two germline ends. Per the germline V gene, CDR1 is SGHDT and CDR2 is YYEEEE. The CDR3 is 12 amino acids. CDR3 coding DNA: TGTGCCAGCAGCTTCCCGACTGGGGAGCTGTTTTTT. It encodes CASSFPTGELFF.

The chain couples TRBV9 to TRBJ2-3; 9 nucleotides match TRBD2. Germline lookup yields CDR1 SGDLS and CDR2 YYNGEE. J was trimmed by 2 bases and V by 0 bases; bases with no gene match: 7. This CDR3 comprises 17 residues. In DNA form, the CDR3 reads TGTGCCAGCAGCGTAGAGTCTAGCGGGGTCCCCACAGATACGCAGTATTTT. Translating it yields CASSVESSGVPTDTQYF.

This chain connects TRBV6-6 to TRBJ2-3, with 8 nucleotides matching TRBD2. Germline V gene sequence: CDR1 MNHNY, CDR2 SVGAGI (reference sequence). This CDR3 is 12 amino acids long. The V and J ends lost 8 bases and 5 bases, in that order; junction bases with no gene match: 3. The CDR3 sequence: CASRGGGDTQYF. The CDR3 region has the DNA TGTGCCAGCCGGGGGGGCGGAGATACGCAGTATTTT.

The V call is TRBV7-2, the J call TRBJ1-5, with a possible D match to TRBD1 (6 bases). V lost 2 bases to trimming and J lost 6 bases, with 17 bases between them. This CDR3 comprises 16 residues. Germline CDR1 SGHTA, CDR2 FQGNSA. This CDR3 is CASSLRDIKYFQPQHF. The CDR3 nucleotides are TGTGCCAGCAGCTTACGGGACATTAAATATTTTCAGCCCCAGCATTTT.

The chain couples TRBV9 to TRBJ2-1; 10 bases fit TRBD2. CDR3 length: 17 residues. The V and J ends lost 2 bases and 7 bases, in that order; junction bases with no gene match: 12. Looked up from germline, CDR1 is SGDLS and CDR2 is YYNGEE. The CDR3 DNA sequence: TGTGCCAGCAGCGTTTTGAATCTGGAGCGGGGGGGTAATGAGCAGTTCTTC. As protein: CASSVLNLERGGNEQFF.

The rearrangement uses TRBV9 and TRBJ2-3; 7 bases are a match to TRBD2. CDR1 and CDR2 from the germline V gene are SGDLS and YYNGEE. The CDR3 length is 15 residues. The J segment lost 6 bases and the V segment lost 0 bases, leaving 7 bases of the junction unmatched. This chain's CDR3 is CASSVGGRAGDTQYF. The DNA for the CDR3 is TGTGCCAGCAGCGTAGGGGGGAGGGCAGGGGATACGCAGTATTTT.

The chain links TRBV2 to TRBJ2-3; 8 bases line up with TRBD1. The CDR3 is 15 residues long. V lost 1 base and J lost 7; bases outside the gene matches: 7. Germline V gene lookup returns CDR1 SNHLY and CDR2 FYNNEI. This chain's CDR3 is CASSEGQGARNTQYF. In DNA, the CDR3 is TGTGCCAGCAGTGAAGGGCAGGGGGCAAGAAATACGCAGTATTTT. Supplemented by reference TRBV2 and TRBJ2-3, the full variable domain reads EPEVTQTPSHQVTQMGQEVILRCVPISNHLYFYWYRQILGQKVEFLVSFYNNEISEKSEIFDDQFSVERPDGSNFTLKIRSTKLEDSAMYFCASSEGQGARNTQYFGPGTRLTVL.

This chain joins TRBV14 and TRBJ1-1; no clear D. V lost 1 base, J lost 1 base, and 7 bases lay in between. Germline loops: CDR1 SGHDN, CDR2 FVKESK. CDR3 length: 14 residues. In DNA, the CDR3 is TGTGCCAGCAGCCAAGTAGAGAGGAACACTGAAGCTTTCTTT. The encoded protein is CASSQVERNTEAFF.

V is TRBV19 and J is TRBJ1-5, with 7 nucleotides matching TRBD1. CDR1 and CDR2 from the germline V gene are LNHDA and SQIVND (reference sequence). V lost 5 bases to trimming and J lost 0 bases; unmatched junction nucleotides: 7. This CDR3 spans 16 amino acids. CDR3 loop: CASSGGQLISNQPQHF. The CDR3 DNA is TGTGCCAGTAGTGGGGGACAGTTAATTAGCAATCAGCCCCAGCATTTT.

The chain recombines TRBV6-1 with TRBJ2-7, with TRBD2 identical over 7 bases. This CDR3 is 14 amino acids long. Germline CDR1 and CDR2: MNHNS and SASEGT. Trimming at V came to 6 bases and at J to 0 bases, leaving 5 bases not matched to a gene. CDR3 sequence (DNA): TGTGCCAGCAGAACCCGGGACTACTCCTACGAGCAGTACTTC. Amino acids: CASRTRDYSYEQYF.

This clone was seen a handful of times. The chain is built from TRBV10-3 and TRBJ1-2; D gene uncertain. V lost 2 bases and J lost 8, with 12 bases in between. CDR1 and CDR2 (germline): ENHRY, SYGVKD. The length of the CDR3 is 13 residues. CDR3 sequence reads: CAISERQDFGYTF. In DNA, the CDR3 is TGTGCCATCAGTGAGCGGCAGGACTTCGGCTACACCTTC.

The V call is TRBV5-6, the J call TRBJ1-6; D might be TRBD1 (6 bases). This CDR3 has 15 residues. V gave up 1 base and J gave up 9 bases, with 14 bases separating them. Germline CDR1 SGHDT, CDR2 YYEEEE. This chain's CDR3 is CASSLNRHRASPLHF. CDR3 nucleotides: TGTGCCAGCAGCTTGAACCGGCACAGGGCTTCACCCCTCCACTTT.

The rearrangement links TRBV6-1 to TRBJ1-2; perhaps TRBD1 as D (5 bases). The CDR3 loop spans 15 amino acids. CDR1 is MNHNS and CDR2 is SASEGT in the germline V gene. V was pared by 5 bases and J by 6 bases, with 19 bases between. This CDR3 is CASSPTRLGLNGYTF. DNA for the CDR3: TGTGCCAGCAGTCCGACACGACTGGGGCTTAATGGCTACACCTTC.

V is TRBV27 and J is TRBJ1-5, with D uncertain. Germline V gene data show CDR1 as MNHEY and CDR2 as SMNVEV (reference sequence). CDR3 size: 14 residues. Trimming took off 3 bases at V and 5 bases at J, with 11 bases between the two ends. The CDR3 DNA reads as TGTGCCAGCAGTTTCCCTATTATCGATCAGCCCCAGCATTTT. Its translation: CASSFPIIDQPQHF.

This sequence joins TRBV7-2 and TRBJ1-1; 7 bases are shared with TRBD1. CDR3 length equals 16 residues. Germline CDR1 SGHTA, CDR2 FQGNSA. V lost 1 base, J lost 6 bases, and 11 bases stayed unmatched. The CDR3 reads CASSLGNRGRDSEAFF. CDR3 nucleotides: TGTGCCAGCAGCTTAGGGAACAGGGGACGCGACTCTGAAGCTTTCTTT. The complete variable domain, with remaining parts taken from reference TRBV7-2 and TRBJ1-1, reads GAGVSQSPSNKVTEKGKDVELRCDPISGHTALYWYRQSLGQGLEFLIYFQGNSAPDKSGLPSDRFSAERTGGSVSTLTIQRTQQEDSAVYLCASSLGNRGRDSEAFFGQGTRLTVV.

The rearrangement uses TRBV18 and TRBJ2-3; tentatively, D is TRBD2 (5 bases). CDR1 is KGHSH, CDR2 LQKENI, per germline. This CDR3 has 14 residues. V dropped 3 bases and J dropped 4 bases, with 11 bases sitting between them. CDR3 loop: CASSPYTSPDTQYF. As DNA, the CDR3 is TGTGCCAGCTCACCCTATACTAGTCCAGATACGCAGTATTTT.

The rearrangement links TRBV5-1 to TRBJ1-3; D remains ambiguous. Looked up from germline, CDR1 is SGHRS and CDR2 is YFSETQ. The CDR3 spans 15 residues. The V and J ends lost 0 bases and 0 bases respectively, with 7 bases between them. The CDR3 spells CASSLGTYSGNTIYF. In DNA form, the CDR3 reads TGCGCCAGCAGCTTGGGGACTTACTCTGGAAACACCATATATTTT.

This chain uses TRBV7-9 with TRBJ2-3; a weak D match, TRBD2 (5 bases). The CDR3 consists of 12 residues. The ends were cut back, 5 bases at V and 5 bases at J, with 8 bases in the middle. Germline lookup yields CDR1 SEHNR and CDR2 FQNEAQ (reference sequence). The CDR3 is CASSRGRDTQYF. DNA for the CDR3: TGTGCCAGCAGCCGAGGGAGAGATACGCAGTATTTT.